The T cell receptor beta chain described here comes from a study of blood T cell repertoires in COVID-19. Study as a whole: In each case, the material was cDNA or gDNA derived from T cells, B-cell-depleted T cells, or PBMCs.

Enrolled during active infection, Seattle patients were then followed longitudinally. Per the authors' pipeline: Amplification of reference gene primers provided the estimated nucleated cell counts. Clones were sequenced by immunoSEQ multiplex PCR, and TCRdb holds only the in-frame ones, with some missing. V and J calls plus clone size are reproduced from that table; the DNA served to infer D and trimming. The table shows a few hundred thousand clones, with 70% to 90% occurring only once. The V gene's germline CDR1 is SQVTM and CDR2 ANQGSEA. The CDR3 spans 13 residues. The V gene end was trimmed by 6 bases and the J gene end by 6 bases; junction bases not matched to a gene: 5.

The chain combines TRBV29-1 with TRBJ2-1, with 10 bases aligning to TRBD1. This receptor was taken from a man aged 50 to 60 with COVID-19, enrolled during active disease. The sequenced sample consisted of peripheral blood. In DNA form, the CDR3 reads TGCAGCGTCGACGACAGGGGGCGCAATGAGCAGTTCTTC. Residues: CSVDDRGRNEQFF.